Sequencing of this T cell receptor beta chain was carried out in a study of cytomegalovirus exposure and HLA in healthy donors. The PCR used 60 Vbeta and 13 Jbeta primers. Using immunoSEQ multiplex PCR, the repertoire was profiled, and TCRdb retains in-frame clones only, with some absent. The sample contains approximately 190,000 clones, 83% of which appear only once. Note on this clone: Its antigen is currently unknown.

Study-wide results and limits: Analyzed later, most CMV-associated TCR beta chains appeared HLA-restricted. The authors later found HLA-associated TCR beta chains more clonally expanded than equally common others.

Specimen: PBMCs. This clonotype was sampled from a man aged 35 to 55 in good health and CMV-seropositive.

This CDR3 reads CASSLHGGAYEQYF. Written as DNA, the CDR3 is TGTGCCAGCAGCCTCCACGGGGGGGCCTACGAGCAGTACTTC. The gene calls are TRBV7-8 and TRBJ2-7; 8 positions agree with TRBD2. The ends lost 5 bases at V and 2 bases at J; junction bases unmatched: 5. This CDR3 is 14 amino acids long. Germline V gene lookup returns CDR1 SGHVS and CDR2 FQNEAQ. Filled out from reference TRBV7-8 and TRBJ2-7, the complete variable domain reads GAGVSQSPRYKVAKRGQDVALRCDPISGHVSLFWYQQALGQGPEFLTYFQNEAQLDKSGLPSDRFFAERPEGSVSTLKIQRTQQEDSAVYLCASSLHGGAYEQYFGPGTRLTVT.